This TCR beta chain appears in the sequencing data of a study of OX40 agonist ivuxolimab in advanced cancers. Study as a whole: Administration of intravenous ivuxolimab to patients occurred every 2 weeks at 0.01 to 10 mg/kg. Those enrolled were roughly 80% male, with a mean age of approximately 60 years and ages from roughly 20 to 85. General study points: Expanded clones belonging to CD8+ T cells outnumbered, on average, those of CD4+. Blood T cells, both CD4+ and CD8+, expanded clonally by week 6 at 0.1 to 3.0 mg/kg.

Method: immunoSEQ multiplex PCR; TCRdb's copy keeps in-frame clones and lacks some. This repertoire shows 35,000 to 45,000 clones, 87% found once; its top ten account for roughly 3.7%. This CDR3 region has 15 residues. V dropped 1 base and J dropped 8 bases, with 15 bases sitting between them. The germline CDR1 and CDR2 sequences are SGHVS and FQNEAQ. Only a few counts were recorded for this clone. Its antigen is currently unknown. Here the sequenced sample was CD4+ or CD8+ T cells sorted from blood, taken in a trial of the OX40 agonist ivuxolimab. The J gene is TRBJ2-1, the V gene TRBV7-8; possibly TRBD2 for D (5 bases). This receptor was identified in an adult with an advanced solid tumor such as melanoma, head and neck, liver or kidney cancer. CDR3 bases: TGTGCCAGCAGCTTAGGTGGTAGCGCTGGTGATGAGCAGTTCTTC. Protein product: CASSLGGSAGDEQFF.